The rows below give T cell receptor beta chains drawn from one sample of a study of OX40 agonist ivuxolimab in advanced cancers. Assay: immunoSEQ multiplex PCR; the TCRdb copy retains only in-frame clones and omits some. The sample yields tens of thousands of clones, 75% to 90% seen once. The sample here was CD4+ or CD8+ T cells sorted from blood, taken in a trial of the OX40 agonist ivuxolimab. These TCRs come from an adult with an advanced solid tumor such as melanoma, head and neck, liver or kidney cancer. CDR3s include the opening cysteine and the closing phenylalanine or tryptophan. Each record gives: D gene, J gene, V gene, clone size, CDR3 protein, CDR3 DNA. A D gene is named only where the DNA matches it firmly. Clone size is not always given. Where it is, it says once, few, many or a class for expanded clones.

>TRBD2|TRBJ2-1|TRBV27|-
CASSFSGRSNEQFF
TGTGCCAGCAGTTTTAGCGGGAGAAGTAATGAGCAGTTCTTC
>TRBD1|TRBJ2-1|TRBV29-1|-
CSVRGGGLDPFF
TGCAGCGTGCGAGGGGGCGGTCTTGATCCGTTCTTC
>TRBD2|TRBJ2-2|TRBV28|-
CASSSQAGGPGELFF
TGTGCCAGCAGCTCCCAGGCGGGAGGCCCCGGGGAGCTGTTTTTT
>-|TRBJ2-1|TRBV6-4|-
CASKKRSSYNEQFF
TGTGCCAGCAAGAAGCGCAGCTCCTACAATGAGCAGTTCTTC
>TRBD2|TRBJ2-4|TRBV7-2|-
CASSLGGGLGTKNIQYF
TGTGCCAGCAGCTTAGGCGGGGGGCTTGGAACCAAAAACATTCAGTACTTC
>-|TRBJ1-2|TRBV6-5|-
CASSYSGQGVGYTF
TGTGCCAGCAGTTACTCAGGGCAAGGAGTAGGCTACACCTTC
>TRBD1|TRBJ1-2|TRBV28|-
CASSSKFRGRRNGYTF
TGTGCCAGCAGTTCGAAATTCAGGGGGCGCAGGAATGGCTACACCTTC
>TRBD1|TRBJ1-2|TRBV7-9|-
CASSLALGTGGGYTF
TGTGCCAGCAGCTTAGCTTTGGGGACAGGCGGTGGCTACACCTTC
>-|TRBJ1-2|TRBV5-6|-
CASSLARTMGKYGYTF
TGTGCCAGCAGCTTGGCCAGGACGATGGGAAAGTATGGCTACACCTTC
>-|TRBJ1-3|TRBV12-5|-
CASALSLSGNTIYF
TGTGCTAGTGCCCTGTCACTTTCTGGAAACACCATATATTTT
>-|TRBJ2-6|TRBV2|-
CASSVRRRSGANVLTF
TGTGCCAGCAGTGTCCGGAGACGCTCTGGGGCCAACGTCCTGACTTTC
>TRBD1|TRBJ2-5|TRBV19|-
CASSIQTGGVETQYF
TGTGCCAGTAGTATTCAGACAGGGGGCGTTGAGACCCAGTACTTC
>TRBD2|TRBJ2-5|TRBV6-5|once
CASSYQAGEETQYF
TGTGCCAGCAGTTACCAAGCGGGAGAGGAGACCCAGTACTTC
>TRBD1|TRBJ1-2|TRBV11-3|-
CASSRTGGYGYTF
TGTGCCAGCAGCCGGACAGGGGGATATGGCTACACCTTC
>-|TRBJ2-1|TRBV10-2|-
CASRQARNEQFF
TGCGCCAGCAGGCAGGCCCGCAATGAGCAGTTCTTC
>TRBD1|TRBJ2-7|TRBV27|-
CASSPGTGKSYEQYF
TGTGCCAGCAGTCCCGGGACAGGAAAATCCTACGAGCAGTACTTC
>-|TRBJ1-4|TRBV11-2|-
CASSLRGGGVTNEKLFF
TGTGCCAGCAGCCTGAGGGGAGGGGGAGTCACTAATGAAAAACTGTTTTTT
>TRBD1|TRBJ2-1|TRBV27|-
CASSPRGGQQINEQFF
TGTGCCAGCAGTCCCCGAGGGGGCCAACAAATTAATGAGCAGTTCTTC
>-|TRBJ2-1|TRBV2|-
CASSLTGNNEQFF
TGTGCCAGCAGTTTAACAGGGAACAATGAGCAGTTCTTC
>-|TRBJ1-3|TRBV5-1|-
CASSPSSSGNTIYF
TGCGCCAGCAGCCCCTCGAGCTCTGGAAACACCATATATTTT
>-|TRBJ2-7|TRBV28|-
CASSLPGRPSYEQYF
TGTGCCAGCAGTCTCCCGGGACGGCCATCCTACGAGCAGTACTTC
>-|TRBJ2-7|TRBV19|-
CASSFNYEQYF
TGTGCCAGTAGTTTTAACTACGAGCAGTACTTC
>TRBD1|TRBJ1-1|TRBV6-1|once
CASSRYRGMYTEAFF
TGTGCCAGCAGCCGTTACAGGGGGATGTACACTGAAGCTTTCTTT
>-|TRBJ2-3|TRBV4-1|-
CASSPLHLRGDTDTQYF
TGCGCCAGCAGCCCACTCCATCTACGGGGAGACACAGATACGCAGTATTTT
>TRBD2|TRBJ2-3|TRBV28|once
CASSHRGLADTDTQYF
TGTGCCAGCAGCCACCGGGGACTAGCGGACACAGATACGCAGTATTTT
>-|TRBJ1-3|TRBV5-8|-
CASSLVGGSGNTIYF
TGTGCCAGCAGCTTGGTGGGGGGCTCTGGAAACACCATATATTTT
>-|TRBJ2-1|TRBV10-3|-
CAISENLASSYNEQFF
TGTGCCATCAGTGAGAACCTAGCAAGCTCCTACAATGAGCAGTTCTTC
>-|TRBJ2-2|TRBV7-9|-
CASNTYSNTGELFF
TGTGCCAGCAACACTTATTCGAACACCGGGGAGCTGTTTTTT
>-|TRBJ2-5|TRBV18|-
CASSPGLEQETQYF
TGTGCCAGCTCACCCGGACTGGAACAAGAGACCCAGTACTTC
>TRBD2|TRBJ2-2|TRBV9|-
CASSVALAGGPDTGELFF
TGTGCCAGCAGCGTAGCTCTAGCGGGAGGGCCGGACACCGGGGAGCTGTTTTTT
>TRBD1|TRBJ2-4|TRBV6-6|-
CASSKIQGAKNIQYF
TGTGCCAGCAGCAAGATACAGGGGGCCAAAAACATTCAGTACTTC
>-|TRBJ2-3|TRBV28|-
CASSPFGRSTDTQYF
TGTGCCAGCAGCCCCTTCGGACGGAGCACAGATACGCAGTATTTT
>-|TRBJ1-2|TRBV2|-
CASSQGQDGYTF
TGTGCCAGCAGCCAGGGGCAGGATGGCTACACCTTC
>-|TRBJ2-5|TRBV19|-
CASRGRIQETQYF
TGTGCCAGTAGGGGTAGGATCCAAGAGACCCAGTACTTC
>TRBD2|TRBJ2-7|TRBV9|-
CASSPGEREGYEQYF
TGTGCCAGCAGCCCGGGGGAGCGGGAGGGGTACGAGCAGTACTTC
>TRBD1|TRBJ1-1|TRBV2|-
CASSSRTGNTEAFF
TGTGCCAGCAGTTCACGGACAGGGAACACTGAAGCTTTCTTT
>TRBD2|TRBJ2-3|TRBV5-1|-
CASSSGLAWGDTQYF
TGCGCCAGCAGCTCGGGACTAGCGTGGGGAGATACGCAGTATTTT
>-|TRBJ2-3|TRBV7-9|-
CASSLLSAGTSTDTQYF
TGTGCCAGCAGCTTACTCTCGGCGGGCACCAGCACAGATACGCAGTATTTT
>-|TRBJ2-3|TRBV2|-
CASRDSTSTDTQYF
TGTGCCAGCAGGGACTCGACGAGCACAGATACGCAGTATTTT
>TRBD2|TRBJ2-7|TRBV4-2|once
CASSLSLRLAGGYEQYF
TGTGCCAGCAGCCTATCCCTCAGGCTAGCGGGAGGGTACGAGCAGTACTTC
>-|TRBJ1-1|TRBV7-3|-
CASSADRGAEAFF
TGTGCCAGCAGTGCAGACAGAGGAGCTGAAGCTTTCTTT
>-|TRBJ2-6|TRBV5-1|once
CASSLQEAPYSGANVLTF
TGCGCCAGCAGCTTGCAAGAGGCCCCATACTCTGGGGCCAACGTCCTGACTTTC
>-|TRBJ1-5|TRBV30|-
CAWSVGGGQPQHF
TGTGCCTGGAGTGTAGGGGGGGGACAGCCCCAGCATTTT
>-|TRBJ1-5|TRBV2|once
CASSEGILVRANNQPQHF
TGTGCCAGCAGTGAAGGGATATTGGTCAGGGCAAACAATCAGCCCCAGCATTTT
>TRBD2|TRBJ2-3|TRBV28|-
CASITNRGGGSSDTQYF
TGTGCCAGCATTACTAACCGGGGGGGCGGGAGCTCCGATACGCAGTATTTT
>TRBD2|TRBJ2-1|TRBV19|-
CASSILAGISNEQFF
TGTGCCAGTAGTATTTTAGCGGGAATAAGCAATGAGCAGTTCTTC
>TRBD1|TRBJ2-2|TRBV4-1|-
CASSHPRGGFTGELFF
TGCGCCAGCAGCCACCCACGAGGGGGCTTCACCGGGGAGCTGTTTTTT
>-|TRBJ1-2|TRBV19|few
CASSIGTLGNYGYTF
TGTGCCAGTAGTATTGGGACCCTCGGAAACTATGGCTACACCTTC
>-|TRBJ2-5|TRBV11-2|-
CASSLGPPAETQYF
TGTGCCAGCAGCTTAGGGCCCCCGGCGGAGACCCAGTACTTC
>TRBD2|TRBJ2-5|TRBV29-1|-
CSVEEILAGETQYF
TGCAGCGTTGAAGAGATACTAGCGGGAGAGACCCAGTACTTC
>-|TRBJ2-6|TRBV6-1|-
CASKTSRTGANVLTF
TGTGCCAGCAAAACCTCAAGAACCGGGGCCAACGTCCTGACTTTC
>-|TRBJ2-2|TRBV11-3|-
CASSLDSPFTRGTGELFF
TGTGCCAGCAGCTTAGACTCCCCGTTCACTAGGGGCACCGGGGAGCTGTTTTTT
>-|TRBJ2-7|TRBV28|-
CASRAWTAYEQYF
TGTGCCAGCAGAGCCTGGACAGCCTACGAGCAGTACTTC
>-|TRBJ2-3|TRBV7-2|few
CASSQTGTTGADTQYF
TGTGCCAGCAGCCAGACAGGGACTACGGGGGCAGATACGCAGTATTTT